The present entry profiles one T cell receptor beta chain with its context. Its antigen is currently unknown. This sample was taken from a study of cytomegalovirus exposure and HLA in healthy donors. Overall study findings and caveats: Cytomegalovirus status was reportedly diagnosed by the classifier with high specificity and sensitivity. Associated with cytomegalovirus, according to the listing, were 150 to 200 TCR beta chains. Across donors, most TCRs were seen rarely, yet some public ones were widespread. Among the CMV-associated chains, three were confirmed in vitro as specific for CMV antigens.

Sequenced by immunoSEQ multiplex PCR; TCRdb stores in-frame clones only, minus some. The sample consists of 190,000 or so clones, about 86% of them appearing once. Per the germline V gene, CDR1 is SGDLS and CDR2 is YYNGEE. The CDR3 sequence is 14 residues long. The ends were cut back, 4 bases at V and 3 bases at J, with 11 bases in the middle. The source is a woman aged 18-29 years in good health and CMV-seropositive. Sequencing input: PBMCs. The chain couples TRBV9 to TRBJ2-1; D is perhaps TRBD2 (6 bases). CDR3 loop: CASSPKGLYNEQFF. CDR3 nucleotides: TGTGCCAGCAGCCCGAAGGGACTCTACAATGAGCAGTTCTTC.